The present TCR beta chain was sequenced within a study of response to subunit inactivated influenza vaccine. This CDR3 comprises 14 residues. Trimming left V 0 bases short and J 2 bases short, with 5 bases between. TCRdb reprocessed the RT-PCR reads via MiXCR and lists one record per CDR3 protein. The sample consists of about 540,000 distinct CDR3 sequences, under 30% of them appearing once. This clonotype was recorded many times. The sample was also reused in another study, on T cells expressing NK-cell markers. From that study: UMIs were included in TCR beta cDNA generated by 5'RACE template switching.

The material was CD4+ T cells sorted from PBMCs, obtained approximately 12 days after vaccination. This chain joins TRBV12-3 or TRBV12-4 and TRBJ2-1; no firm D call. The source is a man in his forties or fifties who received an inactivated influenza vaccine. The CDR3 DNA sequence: TGTGCCAGCAGTTTAGCGGGCACCTACAATGAGCAGTTCTTC. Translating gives CASSLAGTYNEQFF.